The 6 T cell receptor beta chains listed next were all sequenced from one sample in a study of long-term antiretroviral therapy in people with HIV. Running of the v3.0 immunoSEQ assay took place at survey level. Clones were sequenced by immunoSEQ multiplex PCR, and TCRdb holds only the in-frame ones, with some missing. The sample has about 35,000 clones, roughly 79% seen once; the top ten hold about 3.5%. Sequences were derived from unsorted PBMCs, sampled 3 years after starting antiretroviral therapy. The receptors come from a man aged 50-60 years with HIV.

The chain links TRBV4-2 to TRBJ2-7, with a tentative D call TRBD2 (7 bases). This CDR3 contains 17 residues. Germline V lookup: CDR1 LGHNA, CDR2 YNFKEQ. Trimming stripped 0 bases from V and 4 bases from J, with 19 bases between. The CDR3 nucleotides are TGTGCCAGCAGCCAAGATAGCCGCGGGGGCGCCCCTTACGAGCAGTACTTC. Amino acids: CASSQDSRGGAPYEQYF.

The chain uses TRBV7-3 and TRBJ2-3; D may be TRBD2 (6 bases). Germline CDR1 SGHTA, CDR2 FQGTGA. This CDR3 contains 16 residues. The V end was cut by 4 bases, the J end by 2 bases, with 16 bases between. The CDR3 loop is CASSSGTSRDTDTQYF. In DNA, the CDR3 is TGTGCCAGCAGCTCAGGGACTTCCAGAGACACAGATACGCAGTATTTT.

The sample holds a few counts of this clone. V usage is TRBV18 and J usage is TRBJ1-5; 8 positions agree with TRBD1. The CDR3 is 14 amino acids. The V segment lost 6 bases and the J segment 6 bases; nucleotides outside the gene matches: 7. In germline, CDR1 is KGHSH, CDR2 LQKENI. In DNA form, the CDR3 reads TGTGCCAGCTCTGCGACAGGGGAAGGTCAGCCCCAGCATTTT. It translates to CASSATGEGQPQHF.

This chain uses TRBV29-1 with TRBJ2-2; D remains ambiguous. Trimming took 0 bases from V and 5 from J, leaving 19 bases between them. This CDR3 has 17 amino acids. Germline CDR1 and CDR2: SQVTM and ANQGSEA. CDR3 sequence (DNA): TGCAGCGTTGAAGATCCGTGGGCAGGCCGTGATACCGGGGAGCTGTTTTTT. Protein: CSVEDPWAGRDTGELFF.

The gene calls are TRBV5-8 and TRBJ2-7; D is possibly TRBD2 (5 bases). Deletions cut 2 bases from V and 7 bases from J, with 13 bases between. The germline CDR1 and CDR2 sequences are SGHTS and YDEGEE. There are 13 residues in the CDR3. The CDR3, as DNA: TGTGCCAGCAGCTTTCCTTCGGGAAGGGAGCAGTACTTC. Translated: CASSFPSGREQYF.

This chain joins TRBV11-2 and TRBJ1-1, with 8 bases matching TRBD1. Germline loops: CDR1 SGHAT, CDR2 FQNNGV. The CDR3 has 15 amino acids. V lost 1 base to trimming and J lost 4 bases; unmatched junction nucleotides: 5. CDR3 sequence reads: CASSLGRTGSTEAFF. CDR3 in DNA: TGTGCCAGCAGCTTAGGTAGGACAGGGTCCACTGAAGCTTTCTTT.